A single sample gave rise to the 15 T cell receptor beta chains below, sequenced in a study of cytomegalovirus exposure and HLA in healthy donors. The PCR ran on 60 Vbeta and 13 Jbeta primers. Assay used: immunoSEQ multiplex PCR; TCRdb lists only in-frame clones, some missing. Of around 98,000 clones detected, about two thirds appear once; the ten largest clones hold about 2.5%. Sequenced: PBMCs. The source is a man aged 45-65 years in good health and CMV-seronegative.

The chain couples TRBV2 to TRBJ2-7; no clear D gene. V lost 6 bases and J lost 5, with 14 bases in between. The length of the CDR3 is 13 residues. CDR1 is SNHLY, CDR2 FYNNEI, per germline. CDR3 bases: TGTGCCAGCAGCTTTTCGGGTTACGACGAGCAGTACTTC. Translated, it gives CASSFSGYDEQYF.

A remark on this clone: One end of the junction does not line up with germline, which may come from a read error. The chain recombines TRBV18 with TRBJ1-1; D might be TRBD1 (6 bases). The CDR3 is 14 residues long. Per germline, CDR1 KGHSH and CDR2 LQKENI. CDR3 nucleotide sequence: TGTGCCAGTTCACCCTCAGGGGCTAGGACTGAAGCTTTCTTT. Its translation is CASSPSGARTEAFF.

This clone was counted a few times. The rearrangement joins TRBV28 to TRBJ1-2; 11 positions agree with TRBD1. From germline, CDR1 is MDHEN and CDR2 SYDVKM. The V segment lost 5 bases and the J segment 5 bases; nucleotides outside the gene matches: 4. The CDR3 has 14 residues. The CDR3 DNA follows: TGTGCCAGCAGTACCGGGACAGGGGGATATGGCTACACCTTC. It is translated as CASSTGTGGYGYTF.

V usage is TRBV18 and J usage is TRBJ2-7; perhaps TRBD1 as D (6 bases). Deletions cut 2 bases from V and 3 bases from J, with 14 bases between. The germline V gene encodes CDR1 KGHSH and CDR2 LQKENI. CDR3 length: 15 amino acids. Here the CDR3 reads CASSPTGGANYEQYF. DNA for the CDR3: TGTGCCAGCTCACCAACTGGGGGCGCCAACTACGAGCAGTACTTC.

This sequence joins TRBV21-1 and TRBJ1-2; TRBD1 reflects the table's D call only, with no check against the DNA. TRBV21-1 counts as a pseudogene. The CDR3 covers 14 residues. CDR3 region: CASSKDRESYGYTF. The CDR3 DNA reads TGTGCCAGCAGCAAAGACAGGGAGAGCTATGGCTACACCTTC.

This chain links TRBV5-4 with TRBJ1-2, with D uncertain. The CDR3 has 11 residues. The V end lost 3 bases, the J end lost 5 bases, and 5 bases lay between the germline ends. Germline V gene data show CDR1 as SGHNT and CDR2 as YYREEE (reference sequence). This CDR3 is CASSSGYGYTF. The CDR3 nucleotides are TGTGCCAGCAGCTCGGGGTATGGCTACACCTTC.

The V call is TRBV5-6, the J call TRBJ2-5; D perhaps matches TRBD2 (5 bases). The CDR3 length is 17 residues. Trimming took 4 bases from V and 3 from J, leaving 22 bases between them. CDR1 SGHDT and CDR2 YYEEEE come from the germline V gene. The CDR3 DNA reads as TGTGCCAGCAGCGCGGGCCTCAGGACGTCCGGGAAAGAGACCCAGTACTTC. Translation gives CASSAGLRTSGKETQYF. The entire variable domain, with the rest obtained from reference TRBV5-6 and TRBJ2-5, is as follows: DAGVTQSPTHLIKTRGQQVTLRCSPKSGHDTVSWYQQALGQGPQFIFQYYEEEERQRGNFPDRFSGHQFPNYSSELNVNALLLGDSALYLCASSAGLRTSGKETQYFGPGTRLLVL.

This clone was counted ten times or more. The rearrangement joins TRBV5-1 to TRBJ1-2, with D perhaps matching TRBD1 (6 bases). This CDR3 has 14 residues. Germline loops: CDR1 SGHRS, CDR2 YFSETQ. The V and J ends lost 4 bases and 8 bases respectively, with 18 bases between them. CDR3 in amino acids: CASSQGQPFGGYTF. For the CDR3, the DNA is TGCGCCAGCAGCCAAGGACAGCCCTTCGGAGGCTACACCTTC.

This clone was seen only once. The chain joins TRBV5-1 to TRBJ1-1, with TRBD1 identical over 7 bases. Germline assignment: CDR1 SGHRS and CDR2 YFSETQ. This CDR3 spans 14 amino acids. V lost 3 bases and J lost 1; bases outside the gene matches: 3. The CDR3 DNA follows: TGCGCCAGCAGCTCGACAGGGACGAACACTGAAGCTTTCTTT. It specifies CASSSTGTNTEAFF.

This chain uses TRBV7-6 with TRBJ2-1; maybe TRBD2 (5 bases). V was trimmed by 2 bases and J by 7 bases, leaving 15 bases between them. This CDR3 contains 15 residues. Germline CDR1 and CDR2: SGHVS and FNYEAQ. As DNA, the CDR3 is TGTGCCAGCAGCTTAAAGTTAGAGGGCCTAAATGAGCAGTTCTTC. Encoded protein: CASSLKLEGLNEQFF.

V gene TRBV7-3 combines with J gene TRBJ2-3, with 7 bases fitting TRBD1. The CDR3 totals 14 residues. CDR1 is SGHTA, CDR2 FQGTGA, per germline. V gave up 5 bases and J gave up 2 bases; unmatched junction bases: 4. CDR3 in DNA: TGTGCCAGCAGCCCGGGACAGTACACAGATACGCAGTATTTT. This gives the protein CASSPGQYTDTQYF.

The chain combines TRBV5-1 with TRBJ1-3; possible D gene TRBD1, 6 bases. V was pared by 3 bases and J by 0 bases, with 13 bases between. Looked up from germline, CDR1 is SGHRS and CDR2 is YFSETQ. This CDR3 is 16 amino acids long. CDR3 in amino acids: CASSWGQESSGNTIYF. The CDR3 bases are TGCGCCAGCAGCTGGGGGCAGGAAAGCTCTGGAAACACCATATATTTT.

This clone was seen only a few times. The chain carries TRBV6-8 and TRBJ1-1, with a weak D call TRBD1 (6 bases). The CDR3 length is 11 residues. V was cut by 8 bases and J by 3 bases, with 7 bases left in between. CDR1 is MNHGY and CDR2 is SAAAGT in the germline V gene. As DNA, the CDR3 is TGTGCCAGCGAGGGGGACACTGAAGCTTTCTTT. It translates to CASEGDTEAFF.

This clone came up once. One end of the junction varies from germline; a read error may be responsible. This chain links TRBV7-9 with TRBJ2-2; 10 nucleotides match TRBD2. Germline CDR1 and CDR2: SEHNR and FQNEAQ (reference sequence). There are 15 residues in the CDR3. The CDR3 sequence: CASNLTSGDTGELFF. CDR3 DNA sequence: TGTGCCAGCAACTTAACTAGCGGGGACACCGGGGAGCTGTTTTTT.

This chain joins TRBV5-1 and TRBJ2-1, with 9 bases matching TRBD2. V lost 1 base and J lost 0; bases outside the gene matches: 23. There are 23 residues in the CDR3. CDR1 SGHRS and CDR2 YFSETQ come from the germline V gene. CDR3 region: CASSLKRGSGGRSGLSSYNEQFF. For the CDR3, the DNA is TGCGCCAGCAGCTTGAAGCGGGGTAGCGGGGGCCGATCCGGATTAAGCTCCTACAATGAGCAGTTCTTC.